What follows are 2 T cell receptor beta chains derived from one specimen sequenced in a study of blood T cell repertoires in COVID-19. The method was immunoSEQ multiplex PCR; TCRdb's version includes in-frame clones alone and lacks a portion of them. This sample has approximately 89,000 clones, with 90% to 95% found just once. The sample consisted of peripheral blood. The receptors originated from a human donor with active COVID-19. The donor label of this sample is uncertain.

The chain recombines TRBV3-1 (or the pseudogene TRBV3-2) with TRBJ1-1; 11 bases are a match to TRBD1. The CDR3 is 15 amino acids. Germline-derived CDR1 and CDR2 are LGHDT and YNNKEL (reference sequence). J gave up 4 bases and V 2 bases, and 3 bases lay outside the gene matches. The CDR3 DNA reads TGTGCCAGCAGCCAAATCGGGACAGGGGGCACTGAAGCTTTCTTT. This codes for CASSQIGTGGTEAFF.

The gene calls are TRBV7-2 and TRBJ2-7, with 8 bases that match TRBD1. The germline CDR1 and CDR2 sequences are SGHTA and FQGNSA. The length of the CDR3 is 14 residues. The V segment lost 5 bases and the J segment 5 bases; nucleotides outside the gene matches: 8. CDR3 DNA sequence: TGTGCCAGCAGCACCAGGACAGGGCCCAACGAGCAGTACTTC. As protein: CASSTRTGPNEQYF.